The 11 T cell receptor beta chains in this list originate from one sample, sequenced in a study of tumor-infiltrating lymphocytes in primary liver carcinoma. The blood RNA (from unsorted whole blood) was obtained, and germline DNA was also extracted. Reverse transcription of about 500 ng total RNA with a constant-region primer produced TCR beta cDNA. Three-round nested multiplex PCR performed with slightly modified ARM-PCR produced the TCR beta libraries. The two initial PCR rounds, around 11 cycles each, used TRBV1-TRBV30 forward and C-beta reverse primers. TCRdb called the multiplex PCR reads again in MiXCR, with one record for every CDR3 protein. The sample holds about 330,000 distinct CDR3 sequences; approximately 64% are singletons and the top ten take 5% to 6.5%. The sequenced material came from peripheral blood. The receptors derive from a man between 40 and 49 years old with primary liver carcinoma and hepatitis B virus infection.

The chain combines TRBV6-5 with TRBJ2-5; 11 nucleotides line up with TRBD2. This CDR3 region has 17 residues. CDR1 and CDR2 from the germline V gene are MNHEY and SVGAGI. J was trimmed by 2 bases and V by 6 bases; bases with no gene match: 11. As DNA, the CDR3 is TGTGCCAGCAGCCTACTCCGACTAGCGGGACCTCAAGAGACCCAGTACTTC. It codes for CASSLLRLAGPQETQYF.

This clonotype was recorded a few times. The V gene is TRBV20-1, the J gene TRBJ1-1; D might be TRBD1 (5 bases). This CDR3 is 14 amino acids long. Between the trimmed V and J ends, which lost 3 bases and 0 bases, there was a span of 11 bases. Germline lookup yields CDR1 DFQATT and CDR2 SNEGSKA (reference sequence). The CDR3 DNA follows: TGCAGTGCTAGCAGGGTGGTCGTGAACACTGAAGCTTTCTTT. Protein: CSASRVVVNTEAFF.

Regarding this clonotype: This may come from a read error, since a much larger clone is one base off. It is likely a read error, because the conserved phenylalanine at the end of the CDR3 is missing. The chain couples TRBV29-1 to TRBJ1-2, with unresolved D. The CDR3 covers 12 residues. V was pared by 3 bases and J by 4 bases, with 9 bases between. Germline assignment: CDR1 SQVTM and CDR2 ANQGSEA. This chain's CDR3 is CSVDDISYGYTY. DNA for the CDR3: TGCAGCGTTGACGACATCAGCTATGGCTACACCTAC.

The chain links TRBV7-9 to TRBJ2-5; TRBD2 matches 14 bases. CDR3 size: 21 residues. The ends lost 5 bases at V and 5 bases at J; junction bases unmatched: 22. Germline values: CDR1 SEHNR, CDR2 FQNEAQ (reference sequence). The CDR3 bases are TGTGCCAGCAGCCCAAAGATGGGAGGGACTAGCGGGAGTCTCTTCGTGGAGACCCAGTACTTC. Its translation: CASSPKMGGTSGSLFVETQYF.

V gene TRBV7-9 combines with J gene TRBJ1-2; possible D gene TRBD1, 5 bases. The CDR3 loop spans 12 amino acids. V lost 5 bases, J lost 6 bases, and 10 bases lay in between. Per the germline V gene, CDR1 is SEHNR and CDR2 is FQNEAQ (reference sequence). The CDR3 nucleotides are TGTGCCAGCAGCCGCGGGGGGGATGGCTACACCTTC. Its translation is CASSRGGDGYTF.

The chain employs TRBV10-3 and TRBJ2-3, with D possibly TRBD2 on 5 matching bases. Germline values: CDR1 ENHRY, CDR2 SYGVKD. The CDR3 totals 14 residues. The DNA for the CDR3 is TGTGTCATTAGAGCAAGCGGAGGAGGTGATACGCAGTATTTT. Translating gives CVIRASGGGDTQYF.

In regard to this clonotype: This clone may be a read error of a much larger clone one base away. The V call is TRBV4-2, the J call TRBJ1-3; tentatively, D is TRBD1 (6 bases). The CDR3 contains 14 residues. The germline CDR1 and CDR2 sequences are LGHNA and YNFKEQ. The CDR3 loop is CGSSQGGLGNTIYF. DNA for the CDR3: TGTGGCAGCAGCCAAGGGGGGCTGGGAAACACCATATATTTT.

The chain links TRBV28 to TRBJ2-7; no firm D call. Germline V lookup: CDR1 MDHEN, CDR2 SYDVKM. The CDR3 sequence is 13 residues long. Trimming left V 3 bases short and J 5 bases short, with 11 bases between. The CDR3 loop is CASSFDRFNEQYF. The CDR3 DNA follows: TGTGCCAGCAGTTTTGACCGTTTCAACGAGCAGTACTTC.

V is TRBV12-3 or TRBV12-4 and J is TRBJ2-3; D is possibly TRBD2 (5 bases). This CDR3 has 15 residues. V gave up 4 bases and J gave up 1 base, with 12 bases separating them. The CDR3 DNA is TGTGCCAGCAGTTCTGCGAGCGGACGCACAGATACGCAGTATTTT. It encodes CASSSASGRTDTQYF.

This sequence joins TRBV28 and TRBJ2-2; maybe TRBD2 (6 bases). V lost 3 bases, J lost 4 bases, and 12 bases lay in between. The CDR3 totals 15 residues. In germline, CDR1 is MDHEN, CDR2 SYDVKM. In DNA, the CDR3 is TGTGCCAGCAGTTTCGCAGGAGGGCGCACCGGGGAGCTGTTTTTT. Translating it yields CASSFAGGRTGELFF.

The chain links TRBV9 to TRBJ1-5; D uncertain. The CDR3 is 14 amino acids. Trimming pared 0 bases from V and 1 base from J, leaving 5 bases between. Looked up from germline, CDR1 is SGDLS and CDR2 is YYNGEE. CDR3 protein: CASSVDGSNQPQHF. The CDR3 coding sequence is TGTGCCAGCAGCGTAGATGGGAGCAATCAGCCCCAGCATTTT.